These T cell receptor beta chains were read from a single sample in a study of neurological immune-mediated disorders. Via MiXCR, TCRdb re-called the 5' RACE reads, giving one row per CDR3 protein. Among roughly 61,000 distinct CDR3 sequences, roughly 10% were seen once, and the ten largest hold around 7%. Sequenced input: PBMCs. These TCRs come from a male donor with HTLV-1-associated myelopathy (HAM/TSP). Each CDR3 is given with its conserved first and last residue. The order of the fields is clone size, J gene, D gene, V gene, CDR3 protein, CDR3 DNA. D genes are given only for firm matches. Clone size is not always given. Where it is, it says once, few, many or a class for expanded clones.

clone_size: many; j_call: TRBJ1-1; d_call: .; v_call: TRBV7-2; cdr3_aa: CASSRTWDGENTEAFF; cdr3_nt: TGTGCCAGCAGCCGGACTTGGGACGGCGAGAACACTGAAGCTTTCTTT
clone_size: many; j_call: TRBJ2-3; d_call: .; v_call: TRBV6-5; cdr3_aa: CASSYLGAGDTQYF; cdr3_nt: TGTGCCAGCAGCTACCTTGGGGCCGGGGATACGCAGTATTTT
clone_size: many; j_call: TRBJ2-1; d_call: .; v_call: TRBV20-1; cdr3_aa: CSASEDSLSPYNEQFF; cdr3_nt: TGCAGTGCTAGTGAGGACTCCTTGTCCCCCTACAATGAGCAGTTCTTC
clone_size: few; j_call: TRBJ2-1; d_call: .; v_call: TRBV6-5; cdr3_aa: CASRPGGPSYNEQFF; cdr3_nt: TGTGCCAGCCGCCCTGGGGGGCCCTCCTACAATGAGCAGTTCTTC
clone_size: many; j_call: TRBJ1-5; d_call: TRBD1; v_call: TRBV7-2; cdr3_aa: CASSLDRGGNQPQHF; cdr3_nt: TGTGCCAGCAGCCTGGACAGGGGAGGCAATCAGCCCCAGCATTTT
clone_size: .; j_call: TRBJ2-5; d_call: .; v_call: TRBV28; cdr3_aa: CASSLGPQVYQGTQYF; cdr3_nt: TGTGCCAGCAGTTTAGGTCCCCAGGTGTACCAAGGGACCCAGTACTTC
clone_size: many; j_call: TRBJ1-1; d_call: .; v_call: TRBV5-1; cdr3_aa: CASSIGRSEAFF; cdr3_nt: TGCGCCAGCAGCATAGGACGGAGTGAAGCTTTCTTT
clone_size: medium-sized; j_call: TRBJ2-5; d_call: .; v_call: TRBV5-1; cdr3_aa: CASSLEWGSETQYF; cdr3_nt: TGCGCCAGCAGCTTGGAGTGGGGGTCAGAGACCCAGTACTTC
clone_size: many; j_call: TRBJ2-2; d_call: .; v_call: TRBV3-1; cdr3_aa: CASSQVSTGELFF; cdr3_nt: TGTGCCAGCAGCCAAGTGTCCACCGGGGAGCTGTTTTTT
clone_size: many; j_call: TRBJ1-3; d_call: TRBD1; v_call: TRBV7-9; cdr3_aa: CASIPDRRNTIYF; cdr3_nt: TGTGCCAGCATCCCGGACAGGAGGAACACCATATATTTT
clone_size: many; j_call: TRBJ2-1; d_call: TRBD2; v_call: TRBV7-3; cdr3_aa: CASSAASGGADEQFF; cdr3_nt: TGTGCCAGCAGCGCCGCTAGCGGGGGGGCCGATGAGCAGTTCTTC
clone_size: few; j_call: TRBJ1-1; d_call: .; v_call: TRBV27; cdr3_aa: CASRRAGPMNTEAFF; cdr3_nt: TGTGCCAGCAGACGAGCTGGACCGATGAACACTGAAGCTTTCTTT
clone_size: many; j_call: TRBJ2-4; d_call: .; v_call: TRBV5-1; cdr3_aa: CASSPGGTLSEAKNIQYF; cdr3_nt: TGCGCCAGCAGCCCTGGAGGCACCCTATCAGAGGCCAAAAACATTCAGTACTTC
clone_size: many; j_call: TRBJ2-1; d_call: .; v_call: TRBV4-3; cdr3_aa: CASSQEIGRRDNEQFF; cdr3_nt: TGCGCCAGCAGCCAAGAGATAGGACGCCGAGACAATGAGCAGTTCTTC
clone_size: medium-sized; j_call: TRBJ2-5; d_call: TRBD2; v_call: TRBV29-1; cdr3_aa: CSVRTSGGETQYF; cdr3_nt: TGCAGCGTCCGGACTAGCGGGGGTGAGACCCAGTACTTC
clone_size: .; j_call: TRBJ1-3; d_call: .; v_call: TRBV30; cdr3_aa: CAWSAGSSGNTIYF; cdr3_nt: TGTGCCTGGAGTGCCGGGAGCTCTGGAAACACCATATATTTT
clone_size: .; j_call: TRBJ1-2; d_call: TRBD1; v_call: TRBV18; cdr3_aa: CASSRGTGGDYGYTF; cdr3_nt: TGTGCCAGCTCACGGGGGACAGGGGGCGACTATGGCTACACCTTC
clone_size: many; j_call: TRBJ1-5; d_call: .; v_call: TRBV5-1; cdr3_aa: CASSPGTGDQPQHF; cdr3_nt: TGCGCCAGCAGCCCTGGGACGGGGGATCAGCCCCAGCATTTT
clone_size: .; j_call: TRBJ1-2; d_call: .; v_call: TRBV7-9; cdr3_aa: CASSLGQALSYGYTF; cdr3_nt: TGTGCCAGCAGCTTAGGGCAGGCGCTGAGCTATGGCTACACCTTC
clone_size: many; j_call: TRBJ2-1; d_call: .; v_call: TRBV27; cdr3_aa: CASSLGPNNEQFF; cdr3_nt: TGTGCCAGCAGTTTAGGACCAAACAATGAGCAGTTCTTC
clone_size: .; j_call: TRBJ1-3; d_call: .; v_call: TRBV7-2; cdr3_aa: CASSLVASGNTIYF; cdr3_nt: TGTGCCAGCAGCTTAGTTGCTTCTGGAAACACCATATATTTT
clone_size: many; j_call: TRBJ2-2; d_call: .; v_call: TRBV30; cdr3_aa: CAWSVPPGELFF; cdr3_nt: TGTGCCTGGAGTGTACCCCCCGGGGAGCTGTTTTTT
clone_size: many; j_call: TRBJ1-2; d_call: .; v_call: TRBV6-5; cdr3_aa: CASRSLLGYGYTF; cdr3_nt: TGTGCCAGCAGGAGCCTCCTCGGCTATGGCTACACCTTC
clone_size: many; j_call: TRBJ1-1; d_call: .; v_call: TRBV20-1; cdr3_aa: CSAEGGSSTEAFF; cdr3_nt: TGCAGTGCTGAGGGCGGATCCAGCACTGAAGCTTTCTTT
clone_size: many; j_call: TRBJ2-1; d_call: .; v_call: TRBV5-1; cdr3_aa: CASSLSRGSSYNEQFF; cdr3_nt: TGCGCCAGCAGCTTGTCGAGGGGCAGCTCCTACAATGAGCAGTTCTTC
clone_size: many; j_call: TRBJ1-2; d_call: .; v_call: TRBV5-1; cdr3_aa: CASSLEPGTGVKVYGYTF; cdr3_nt: TGCGCCAGCAGCTTGGAGCCAGGGACCGGTGTTAAAGTCTATGGCTACACCTTC